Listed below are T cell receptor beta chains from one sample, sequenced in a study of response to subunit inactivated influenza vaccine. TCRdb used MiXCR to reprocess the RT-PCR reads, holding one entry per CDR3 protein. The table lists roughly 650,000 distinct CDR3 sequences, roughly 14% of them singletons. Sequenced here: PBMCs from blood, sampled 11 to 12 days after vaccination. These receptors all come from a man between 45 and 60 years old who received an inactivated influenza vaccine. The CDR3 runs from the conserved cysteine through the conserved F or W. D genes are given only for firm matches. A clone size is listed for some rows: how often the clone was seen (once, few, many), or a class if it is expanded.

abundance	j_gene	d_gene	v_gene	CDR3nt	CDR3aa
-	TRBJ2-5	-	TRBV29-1	TGCAGCGTTGAGGTGACAGGAGGAGGGGAGACCCAGTACTTC	CSVEVTGGGETQYF
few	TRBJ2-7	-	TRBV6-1	TGTGCCAGCAGCACACTAGATCGAATAGGGGCCTACGAGCAGTACTTC	CASSTLDRIGAYEQYF
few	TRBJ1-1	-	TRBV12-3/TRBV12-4	TGTGCCAGCGTCACCGGGCCTTCGGACACTGAAGCTTTCTTT	CASVTGPSDTEAFF
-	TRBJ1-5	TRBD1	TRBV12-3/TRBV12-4	TGTGCCAGCAGTTTAGGGGACAGGTTGAGCAATCAGCCCCAGCATTTT	CASSLGDRLSNQPQHF
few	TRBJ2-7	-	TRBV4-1	TGCGCCAGCAGCCAAGCGACAGGTACCTACGAGCAGTACTTC	CASSQATGTYEQYF
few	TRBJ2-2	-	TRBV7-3	TGTGCCAGCAGCCGAGATGGGGGGAGTAACACCGGGGAGCTGTTTTTT	CASSRDGGSNTGELFF
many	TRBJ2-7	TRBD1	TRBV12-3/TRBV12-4	TGTGCCAGCAGGTCCGGGACAGGGGTCGAGCAGTACTTC	CASRSGTGVEQYF
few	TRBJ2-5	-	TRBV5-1	TGCGCCAGCAGCTTGGGGACAGTGCGGGCGACCCAGTACTTC	CASSLGTVRATQYF
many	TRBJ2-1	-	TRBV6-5	TGTGCCAGCAGTTACGGAGTGAATGAGCAGTTCTTC	CASSYGVNEQFF
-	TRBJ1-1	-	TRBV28	TGTGACAGCAGTTGGTCCGGTGGAACAATGAACACTGAAGCTTTCTTT	CDSSWSGGTMNTEAFF
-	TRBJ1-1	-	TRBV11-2	TGTGCCAGCAGCCCTTTAGTAAGAGCCTTTTTCTTT	CASSPLVRAFFF
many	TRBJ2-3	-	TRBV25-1	TGTGCCAGCGCCCCTTGGGGGACTAGCACAGATACGCAGTATTTT	CASAPWGTSTDTQYF
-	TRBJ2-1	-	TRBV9	TGTGCCAGCAGCACCCTATACAATGAGCAGTTCTTC	CASSTLYNEQFF
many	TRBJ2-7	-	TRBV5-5	TGTGCCAGCAGCTTGGTAGCAGGGCAAATCTACGAGCAGTACTTC	CASSLVAGQIYEQYF
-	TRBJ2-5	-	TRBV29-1	TGCAGCGTTGAATCGGGGGTCCAGACCCAGTACTTC	CSVESGVQTQYF
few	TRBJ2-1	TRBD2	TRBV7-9	TGTGCCAGCAGCTTAAGCGGGAGACGCTACAATGAGCAGTTCTTC	CASSLSGRRYNEQFF
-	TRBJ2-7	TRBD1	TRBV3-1	TGTGCCACTTCTTCGGGGACAGGGTCCTACGAGCAGTACTTC	CATSSGTGSYEQYF
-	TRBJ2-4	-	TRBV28	TGTGCCAGCAACGGTCTCAAAAACATTCAGTACTTC	CASNGLKNIQYF
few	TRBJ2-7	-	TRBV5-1	TGCGCCAGCAGTCGCTCGCCCGACTACGAGCAGTACTTC	CASSRSPDYEQYF
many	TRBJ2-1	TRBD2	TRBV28	TGTGCCAGCAGTCCTAGGGCTAGCGGGGCGACCGAGCAGTTCTTC	CASSPRASGATEQFF
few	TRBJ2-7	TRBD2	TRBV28	TGTGCCAGCGGAGGACTAGCCGGCGAGCAGTACTTC	CASGGLAGEQYF
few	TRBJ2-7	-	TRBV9	TGTGCCAGCAGCGCCTTCGACAGACCCTACGAGCAGTACTTC	CASSAFDRPYEQYF
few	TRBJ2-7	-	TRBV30	TGTGCCTGGAGTGTATTCAGGGCCGACGAGCAGTACTTC	CAWSVFRADEQYF
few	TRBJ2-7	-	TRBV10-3	TGTGCCATCAGTGAGGGAGCAGGGATCCCCAACGAGCAGTACTTC	CAISEGAGIPNEQYF
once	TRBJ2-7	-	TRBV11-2	TGTGCCAGCAGCTTACAGGGGGGTCTGAACTACGAGCAGTACTTC	CASSLQGGLNYEQYF
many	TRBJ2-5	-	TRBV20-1	TGCAGTGCTAGATGGGATATAAAAGAGACCCAGTACTTC	CSARWDIKETQYF
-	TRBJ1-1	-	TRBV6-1	TGTGCCAGCAGTGGGGTCTTACAGGGATCCCTCTCTGAAGCTTTCTTT	CASSGVLQGSLSEAFF